These 30 T cell receptor beta chains share one sample of origin, sequenced in a study of prognosis after radiotherapy for stage I lung cancer. Genomic DNA served as the source from which two-round multiplex PCR generated TCR beta CDR3 amplicons. First-round PCR employed TRBV- and TRBJ-specific primers for each gene. A single record per CDR3 protein comes from TCRdb applying MiXCR to the multiplex PCR reads. The sample consists of about 30,000 distinct CDR3 sequences, around 31% of them appearing once. The sample was PBMCs, taken before or after stereotactic body radiation therapy (not recorded which). The receptors originated from a donor over 45 with non-small cell lung cancer.

This clonotype has a single count. A single base separates this from a much larger clone, so it may be a read error. This chain uses TRBV19 with TRBJ1-1; D not resolved. The CDR3 loop spans 15 amino acids. CDR1 is LNHDA and CDR2 is SQIVND in the germline V gene (reference sequence). The CDR3 DNA is TGTGCCAGTAGTCCTGCGGTCAGAATGAACACTGAATCTTTCTTT. As protein: CASSPAVRMNTESFF.

This clonotype was seen at least ten times. This chain links TRBV7-8 with TRBJ2-7; either TRBD1 or TRBD2 may supply D (6 bases each). Deletions cut 7 bases from V and 4 bases from J, with 23 bases between. CDR3 length equals 16 residues. CDR1 is SGHVS, CDR2 FQNEAQ, per germline. The CDR3 DNA reads TGTGCCAGCACCCCTCGAGGAGGGGGAAGGCGATACGAGCAGTACTTC. Protein: CASTPRGGGRRYEQYF.

This clonotype was recorded at least ten times. One end of the junction does not line up with germline, which may come from a read error. The V call is TRBV5-6, the J call TRBJ2-5, with TRBD2 as a possible D gene (6 bases). CDR1 is SGHDT, CDR2 YYEEEE, per germline. This CDR3 comprises 12 residues. For the CDR3, the DNA is TGTGCCAGCAGCGAAACGGGACGAGGAGGGTTCTTC. Amino acids: CASSETGRGGFF.

In its sample, this clonotype was seen many times. The gene calls are TRBV24-1 and TRBJ2-5; no definite D call. The V gene's germline CDR1 is KGHDR and CDR2 SFDVKD. The length of the CDR3 is 9 residues. The ends were cut back, 9 bases at V and 4 bases at J, with 2 bases in the middle. The CDR3 sequence is CATGETQYF. CDR3 DNA: TGTGCCACCGGAGAGACCCAGTACTTC.

This clonotype appeared many times. J is TRBJ2-1 and V is TRBV3-1; D is unclear. The germline V and J ends were trimmed by 3 bases and 4 bases, with 13 bases remaining between them. CDR3 length: 15 residues. Germline CDR1 LGHDT, CDR2 YNNKEL (reference sequence). The CDR3 sequence is CASSHAWQEYNEQFF. The CDR3 coding sequence is TGTGCCAGCAGCCACGCATGGCAGGAGTACAATGAGCAGTTCTTC.

This clonotype showed up many times. This chain joins TRBV5-1 and TRBJ2-1; 12 bases line up with TRBD2. The J segment lost 6 bases and the V segment lost 1 base, leaving 8 bases of the junction unmatched. CDR1 SGHRS and CDR2 YFSETQ come from the germline V gene. The CDR3 contains 17 residues. The chain's CDR3 is CASSLLASGGAGNEQFF. DNA for the CDR3: TGCGCCAGCAGCTTGTTGGCTAGCGGGGGGGCTGGCAATGAGCAGTTCTTC.

About this clonotype itself: A read error may explain this, as a much larger clone is one base away. The CDR3 reads CASSKSRDRGYF. The CDR3 DNA reads as TGTGCCAGCAGTAAGTCCCGGGACAGGGGATATTTC. V and J are TRBV6-1 and TRBJ2-7; 10 bases line up with TRBD1. Germline assignment: CDR1 MNHNS and CDR2 SASEGT. The CDR3 is 12 amino acids.

Points on this clonotype: Sequence at one end of the junction differs from germline and may be a read error. The chain links TRBV11-2 to TRBJ1-3; D is unclear. Germline CDR1 SGHAT, CDR2 FQNNGV. This CDR3 is 16 amino acids long. The CDR3 is CASSSLRGRSGYTIYF. The CDR3 nucleotides are TGTGCCAGCAGCTCCCTCCGTGGCAGGTCTGGATACACCATATATTTT.

This clonotype was observed many times. The rearrangement uses TRBV7-8 and TRBJ2-3; possibly TRBD1 for D (5 bases). From germline, CDR1 is SGHVS and CDR2 FQNEAQ. The CDR3 covers 14 residues. V lost 5 bases, J lost 0 bases, and 9 bases lay in between. CDR3 in amino acids: CASSVQGSTDTQYF. The CDR3 DNA sequence: TGTGCCAGCAGCGTGCAGGGTAGCACAGATACGCAGTATTTT.

This clonotype was counted many times. The rearrangement links TRBV11-1 to TRBJ2-3; the match to TRBD2 covers 12 bases. This CDR3 contains 16 residues. The germline V gene encodes CDR1 SGHAT and CDR2 FQDESV (reference sequence). J was trimmed by 1 base and V by 5 bases; bases with no gene match: 4. CDR3 loop: CASSPRTSGGTDTQYF. CDR3 in DNA: TGTGCCAGCAGCCCGAGGACTAGCGGGGGCACAGATACGCAGTATTTT.

Comments on this clonotype: The likely explanation is a read error, given a far larger clone one base away. V gene TRBV6-2 or TRBV6-3 combines with J gene TRBJ2-5; D not certain. Gene TRBJ2-1 matches the end of the DNA better, so the J call may be wrong. There are 11 residues in the CDR3. CDR1 and CDR2 (germline): MNHEY, SVGEGT. The CDR3 protein is CAISEPAEQFF. The CDR3, as DNA: TGTGCCATCAGTGAGCCCGCTGAGCAGTTCTTC.

In its sample, this clonotype was seen many times. CDR3 sequence reads: CASSDTSDIFTEAFF. The CDR3 DNA sequence: TGTGCCAGCAGTGACACGTCGGACATTTTCACTGAAGCTTTCTTT. The genes are TRBV2 and TRBJ1-1; D might be TRBD1 (5 bases). The CDR3 has 15 residues. Deletions cut 3 bases from V and 4 bases from J, with 15 bases between. Germline-derived CDR1 and CDR2 are SNHLY and FYNNEI.

By frequency in the sample, this clonotype is large (0.1 to 1%). This chain joins TRBV11-2 and TRBJ2-1; 7 bases line up with TRBD2. The germline gives CDR1 SGHAT, CDR2 FQNNGV. V lost 5 bases to trimming and J lost 5 bases; unmatched junction nucleotides: 9. The CDR3 runs to 15 residues. The CDR3 is CASSPPLAGDNEQFF. The CDR3 coding sequence is TGTGCCAGCAGCCCCCCGCTGGCGGGAGACAATGAGCAGTTCTTC. The full variable domain, completed using reference TRBV11-2 and TRBJ2-1, is EAGVAQSPRYKIIEKRQSVAFWCNPISGHATLYWYQQILGQGPKLLIQFQNNGVVDDSQLPKDRFSAERLKGVDSTLKIQPAKLEDSAVYLCASSPPLAGDNEQFFGPGTRLTVL.

This clonotype is classed as medium-sized (0.01 to 0.1%). V gene TRBV6-1 combines with J gene TRBJ2-1; a possible D gene is TRBD2 (5 bases). CDR1 MNHNS and CDR2 SASEGT come from the germline V gene. V was clipped by 6 bases and J by 3 bases, with 9 bases between them. This CDR3 spans 13 amino acids. CDR3 residues: CASSKTSYNEQFF. Here the CDR3 DNA reads TGTGCCAGCAGCAAAACTAGCTACAATGAGCAGTTCTTC.

Concerning this clonotype: A far larger clone is one base from this, pointing to a likely read error. This sequence joins TRBV6-4 and TRBJ2-7; D is unclear. V dropped 5 bases and J dropped 2 bases, with 13 bases sitting between them. The CDR3 is made up of 14 amino acids. Germline assignment: CDR1 MRHNA and CDR2 SNTAGT. The CDR3 DNA is TGTGCCAGCAGTTACCCCCGGCCTCCCTACGAGCAGTACTTC. Translated, it gives CASSYPRPPYEQYF.

This clonotype was counted many times. The chain joins TRBV3-1 to TRBJ2-3; tentative D call: TRBD1 (6 bases). From germline, CDR1 is LGHDT and CDR2 YNNKEL (reference sequence). The CDR3 is 16 amino acids. With 1 base removed from V and 3 bases from J, the gap between germline ends came to 14 bases. CDR3 region: CASSQVRGRRTDTQYF. The CDR3 DNA is TGTGCCAGCAGCCAAGTTAGGGGGAGAAGGACAGATACGCAGTATTTT.

Many counts were recorded for this clonotype. The chain uses TRBV6-1 and TRBJ1-4; D call uncertain. Between the trimmed V and J ends, which lost 5 bases and 2 bases, there was a span of 6 bases. The CDR3 covers 13 residues. Germline loops: CDR1 MNHNS, CDR2 SASEGT. CDR3 DNA sequence: TGTGCCAGCAGTACGGGGACTAATGAAAAACTGTTTTTT. This sequence encodes CASSTGTNEKLFF.

CDR3: CASSLTRGFLGTEAFF. CDR3 in DNA: TGTGCCAGTAGTCTGACGAGGGGCTTCTTAGGAACTGAAGCTTTCTTT. This chain links TRBV19 with TRBJ1-1; D is possibly TRBD1 (5 bases). V gave up 5 bases and J gave up 5 bases, with 21 bases separating them. From germline, CDR1 is LNHDA and CDR2 SQIVND (reference sequence). This CDR3 is built from 16 residues.

With respect to this clonotype: A single base separates this from a much larger clone, so it may be a read error. This chain connects TRBV4-1 to TRBJ2-7; weak D call: TRBD1 (6 bases). This CDR3 has 13 residues. Trimming removed 0 bases at V and 10 bases at J, with 13 bases between. Germline V gene lookup returns CDR1 MGHRA and CDR2 YSYEKL. CDR3 protein: CASSQDDRSDQYF. In DNA, the CDR3 is TGCGCCAGCAGCCAAGATGACAGGTCCGATCAGTACTTC.

In its sample, this clonotype was seen many times. The chain couples TRBV5-1 to TRBJ1-1, with TRBD1 as a possible D gene (6 bases). Per the germline V gene, CDR1 is SGHRS and CDR2 is YFSETQ. This CDR3 is built from 14 residues. V lost 3 bases and J 1 base, leaving 10 bases between the germline ends. The CDR3 loop reads CASSWLTGNTEAFF. CDR3 nucleotides: TGCGCCAGCAGCTGGCTGACAGGGAACACTGAAGCTTTCTTT.

This clonotype came up many times. This sequence joins TRBV5-1 and TRBJ2-2; a possible D gene is TRBD1 (6 bases). Per germline, CDR1 SGHRS and CDR2 YFSETQ. This CDR3 is built from 15 residues. V shed 2 bases and J shed 2 bases, with 10 bases lying between them. This CDR3 reads CASSFTGTNTGELFF. CDR3 nucleotide sequence: TGCGCCAGCAGCTTCACAGGGACCAACACCGGGGAGCTGTTTTTT.

This clonotype was detected a few times. V is TRBV7-8 and J is TRBJ2-1, with TRBD2 identical over 9 bases. Germline CDR1 reads SGHVS; CDR2 reads FQNEAQ. V lost 2 bases, J lost 0 bases, and 5 bases stayed unmatched. CDR3 size: 17 residues. For the CDR3, the DNA is TGTGCCAGCAGCTTATACTTTAGCGGGAGCTCCTACAATGAGCAGTTCTTC. It codes for CASSLYFSGSSYNEQFF.

Of note for this clonotype: A much larger clonotype is one base distant, so this may be a read error. This chain joins TRBV3-1 and TRBJ2-2, with D uncertain. Trimming shortened V by 4 bases and J by 1 base, and 13 bases separated the two germline ends. The CDR3 totals 16 residues. Germline loops: CDR1 LGHDT, CDR2 YNNKEL (reference sequence). CDR3 coding DNA: TGTGCCAGCAGCCGATGGTTCCTAGAGAACACCGGGGAGCTGTTTTTT. This gives the protein CASSRWFLENTGELFF.

This chain connects TRBV9 to TRBJ2-5; D perhaps matches TRBD1 (6 bases). V was trimmed by 4 bases and J by 10 bases, leaving 17 bases between them. The germline V gene has CDR1 SGDLS and CDR2 YYNGEE. The CDR3 sequence is 13 residues long. The CDR3 loop is CASSSFTTGNQYF. The CDR3 coding sequence is TGTGCCAGCAGCTCCTTCACTACAGGGAACCAGTACTTC. Full variable domain (missing parts from reference TRBV9 and TRBJ2-5): DSGVTQTPKHLITATGQRVTLRCSPRSGDLSVYWYQQSLDQGLQFLIQYYNGEERAKGNILERFSAQQFPDLHSELNLSSLELGDSALYFCASSSFTTGNQYFGPGTRLLVL.

A word on this clonotype: A far larger clone is just one base off, so this is likely a read error. This chain uses TRBV6-5 with TRBJ1-6; D uncertain. The CDR3 has 17 residues. CDR1 MNHEY and CDR2 SVGAGI come from the germline V gene. Trimming took 8 bases from V and 5 from J, leaving 22 bases between them. The CDR3 spells CASLLRPWCMDNSPLHF. For the CDR3, the DNA is TGTGCCAGCCTCCTCCGGCCATGGTGCATGGATAATTCACCCCTCCACTTT.

This clonotype was recorded once. This likely reflects a read error, since a far larger clone is one base away. Given the absence of the conserved phenylalanine or tryptophan at the CDR3 end, a read error is likely. The DNA for the CDR3 is TGTGCCAGCAGTTACTCGCGCAGGGGGCTAAGTAGTTCTGGCTACACCTCC. Its protein is CASSYSRRGLSSSGYTS. The V call is TRBV6-6, the J call TRBJ1-2; TRBD1 matches at 8 bases. Trimming cost V 0 bases and J 7 bases; bases outside gene matches: 13. Germline CDR1 MNHNY, CDR2 SVGAGI (reference sequence). This CDR3 spans 17 amino acids.

This rearrangement joins TRBV15 to TRBJ2-1, with 8 positions matching TRBD1. This CDR3 is 16 amino acids long. The ends lost 5 bases at V and 0 bases at J; junction bases unmatched: 6. Germline V lookup: CDR1 LNHNV, CDR2 YYDKDF (reference sequence). The CDR3 sequence: CATSLDRDPSYNEQFF. In DNA, the CDR3 is TGTGCCACCAGCTTGGACAGGGACCCCTCCTACAATGAGCAGTTCTTC.

This clonotype was counted many times. This chain connects TRBV20-1 to TRBJ2-7, with TRBD2 identical over 7 bases. Per the germline V gene, CDR1 is DFQATT and CDR2 is SNEGSKA (reference sequence). This CDR3 comprises 15 residues. The V segment lost 6 bases and the J segment 0 bases; nucleotides outside the gene matches: 11. The CDR3 is CSAPSGNGPSYEQYF. CDR3 DNA: TGCAGTGCCCCAAGCGGGAATGGGCCCTCCTACGAGCAGTACTTC.

J is TRBJ1-5 and V is TRBV20-1; D may be TRBD1 (5 bases). The CDR3 has 13 amino acids. V was shortened by 6 bases and J by 3 bases, with 12 bases between the two germline ends. Germline V gene sequence: CDR1 DFQATT, CDR2 SNEGSKA (reference sequence). The CDR3 loop reads CSAPTDYNQPQHF. The CDR3 DNA reads TGCAGTGCCCCGACAGATTACAATCAGCCCCAGCATTTT.

This clonotype was recorded at least ten times. CDR3 amino acids: CASSGGTTGQPQHF. Written as DNA, the CDR3 is TGTGCCAGCAGTGGAGGGACAACGGGTCAGCCCCAGCATTTT. This chain connects TRBV6-1 to TRBJ1-5, with D maybe TRBD1 (6 bases). The CDR3 totals 14 residues. Germline V gene sequence: CDR1 MNHNS, CDR2 SASEGT. Deletions cut 4 bases from V and 6 bases from J, with 13 bases between.